One and the same sample provided the 18 T cell receptor beta chains below, sequenced in a study of tumor and adjacent non-tumor tissue in lung cancer. The library came from three nested PCR rounds adapted from ARM-PCR protocols. MiXCR was run by TCRdb on the multiplex PCR reads, yielding one entry per CDR3 protein. The sample has 120,000 or so distinct CDR3 sequences, under 90% seen once. This sample's RNA came from whole unsorted tissue. The sequenced material came from lung tumor tissue. Source of these receptors: a man aged 65 to 85 with non-small cell lung cancer.

The chain recombines TRBV6-5 with TRBJ2-7, with D possibly being TRBD1 (6 bases). V was trimmed by 0 bases and J by 7 bases, leaving 19 bases between them. Germline V gives CDR1 MNHEY, CDR2 SVGAGI. This CDR3 has 16 amino acids. Written as DNA, the CDR3 is TGTGCCAGCAGTTACTCTACGGGACATAATTTGGGGGAGCAGTACTTC. It is translated as CASSYSTGHNLGEQYF.

With regard to this clonotype: This CDR3 is missing its conserved last phenylalanine or tryptophan, likely due to a read error. The rearrangement links TRBV10-3 to TRBJ2-6; D is unresolved. Germline-derived CDR1 and CDR2 are ENHRY and SYGVKD. The CDR3 totals 16 residues. CDR3 bases: TGTGTCATCAGTGAGGTTTCTGTCTCTGGGGCCAACGTCCTGACTCTG. It specifies CVISEVSVSGANVLTL.

Regarding this clonotype: At one end the junction does not follow the germline gene, possibly because of a read error. The chain has TRBV20-1 and TRBJ2-1; the D is unclear. This CDR3 has 15 amino acids. The germline V gene has CDR1 DFQATT and CDR2 SNEGSKA (reference sequence). As DNA, the CDR3 is TGCAGTGTTAGAAGTCCCTTTCCTGGAAGGTATGAGCACTTCTTC. Its translation: CSVRSPFPGRYEHFF.

Remarks on this clonotype: Being one base from a much bigger clone, this may be a read error. The CDR3 sequence: CASSFDRANIEQFF. CDR3 nucleotides: TGTGCCAGCAGCTTCGACAGGGCCAACATTGAGCAGTTCTTC. The chain uses TRBV7-3 and TRBJ2-1; 7 bases are shared with TRBD1. Germline assignment: CDR1 SGHTA and CDR2 FQGTGA. The CDR3 is 14 amino acids. J was trimmed by 9 bases and V by 3 bases; bases with no gene match: 8. Full variable domain (rest looked up from reference TRBV7-3 and TRBJ2-1): GAGVSQTPSNKVTEKGKYVELRCDPISGHTALYWYRQSLGQGPEFLIYFQGTGAADDSGLPNDRFFAVRPEGSVSTLKIQRTERGDSAVYLCASSFDRANIEQFFGPGTRLTVL.

As to this clonotype: Germline and junction disagree at one end, which may indicate a read error. This sequence joins TRBV20-1 and TRBJ2-6; tentative D call: TRBD1 (5 bases). Germline V gene data show CDR1 as DFQATT and CDR2 as SNEGSKA (reference sequence). CDR3 length: 17 amino acids. The CDR3 protein is CSALSSGQVSGAYVLTF. CDR3 sequence (DNA): TGCAGTGCTCTGAGCTCAGGACAAGTTTCTGGGGCCTACGTCCTGACTTTC.

This clonotype showed up just once. Given the absence of the conserved phenylalanine or tryptophan at the CDR3 end, a read error is likely. The V and J genes are TRBV29-1 and TRBJ2-7; either TRBD1 or TRBD2 may supply D (5 bases each). This CDR3 comprises 12 residues. V shed 8 bases and J shed 10 bases, with 21 bases lying between them. Germline CDR1 SQVTM, CDR2 ANQGSEA. CDR3 in DNA: TGCAGCCCCTGGGGGACGAACCCCGAACAGTACCTC. Translation gives CSPWGTNPEQYL.

This rearrangement joins TRBV6-6 to TRBJ2-7, with D unclear. This CDR3 comprises 14 residues. The germline V gene has CDR1 MNHNY and CDR2 SVGAGI (reference sequence). The V gene lost 2 bases and the J gene lost 8 bases, with 16 bases spanning the gap. In nucleotides, the CDR3 is TGTGCCAGCAGTTACCCGTCCCAGTTATACAAGCAGTACTTC. Encoded protein: CASSYPSQLYKQYF.

Regarding this clonotype: At one end, the junction sequence differs from germline, possibly due to a read error. This chain links TRBV6-6 with TRBJ1-1; possibly TRBD1 for D (6 bases). Germline V CDR1 and CDR2: MNHNY, SVGAGI (reference sequence). This CDR3 spans 14 amino acids. Here the CDR3 reads CAADLTGWDTDAFF. Here the CDR3 DNA reads TGTGCCGCAGATCTCACAGGGTGGGACACTGATGCTTTCTTT.

This clonotype was observed many times. The V and J genes are TRBV14 and TRBJ2-6, with D perhaps matching TRBD2 (5 bases). Trimming removed 8 bases at V and 0 bases at J, with 8 bases between. CDR3 length: 14 amino acids. CDR1 is SGHDN and CDR2 is FVKESK in the germline V gene. The CDR3 sequence: CASGRNSGANVLTF. The DNA of the CDR3 is TGTGCCAGCGGGAGAAACTCTGGGGCCAACGTCCTGACTTTC. Variable domain in full (rest from reference TRBV14 and TRBJ2-6): EAGVTQFPSHSVIEKGQTVTLRCDPISGHDNLYWYRRVMGKEIKFLLHFVKESKQDESGMPNNRFLAERTGGTYSTLKVQPAELEDSGVYFCASGRNSGANVLTFGAGSRLTVL.

As concerns this clonotype: A read error may produce the germline difference seen at one junction end. The chain carries TRBV4-1 and TRBJ2-5; a possible D gene is TRBD1 (7 bases). Germline CDR1 is MGHRA and CDR2 is YSYEKL. The CDR3 covers 17 residues. CDR3: CASSLGGSRGVSETLYF. CDR3 sequence (DNA): TGCGCCAGCAGCCTTGGAGGATCCAGGGGGGTGTCAGAGACCCTGTACTTC.

This clonotype was observed a single time. V usage is TRBV6-5 and J usage is TRBJ1-2; weak D call: TRBD1 (6 bases). The CDR3 covers 14 residues. V lost 2 bases, J lost 9 bases, and 16 bases lay in between. The germline gives CDR1 MNHEY, CDR2 SVGAGI. This chain's CDR3 is CASSYLGAGYCYTF. CDR3 coding DNA: TGTGCCAGCAGTTACCTGGGGGCGGGATATTGCTACACCTTC.

This clonotype was counted ten times or more. The J gene is TRBJ2-1, the V gene TRBV20-1, with D unresolved. Trimming stripped 8 bases from V and 2 bases from J, with 13 bases between. Germline loops: CDR1 DFQATT, CDR2 SNEGSKA (reference sequence). The CDR3 is made up of 13 amino acids. The CDR3 DNA sequence: TGCAGTCTGGGAACGGGCACCTACAATGAGCAGTTCTTC. As protein: CSLGTGTYNEQFF.

On this clonotype: The junction does not match germline at one end; this may be a read error. The chain's CDR3 is CASSDTWTPGNTIYF. As DNA, the CDR3 is TGTGCTAGCAGCGACACCTGGACCCCTGGAAACACCATATACTTT. This sequence joins TRBV11-2 and TRBJ1-3, with unresolved D. The CDR3 sequence is 15 residues long. The germline V gene has CDR1 SGHAT and CDR2 FQNNGV.

Concerning this clonotype: No conserved phenylalanine or tryptophan is present at the end of the CDR3, so a read error is the likely explanation. The gene calls are TRBV12-3 or TRBV12-4 and TRBJ1-1, with D possibly matching TRBD1 (6 bases). This CDR3 is 15 amino acids long. Written as DNA, the CDR3 is TGTCCCAGCAGTAGCGGGACATGGATGAACACTGAAGCTTTCATT. Residues: CPSSSGTWMNTEAFI.

This chain links TRBV29-1 with TRBJ2-5; TRBD2 matches 7 bases. The CDR3 totals 18 residues. CDR1 is SQVTM, CDR2 ANQGSEA, per germline. J gave up 2 bases and V 2 bases, and 17 bases lay outside the gene matches. The DNA for the CDR3 is TGCAGCGTTGAATTCTATTGGACAAGCGGGATGAAACAAGAGACCCAGTACTTC. Its protein is CSVEFYWTSGMKQETQYF. The full variable domain, its missing parts supplied by reference TRBV29-1 and TRBJ2-5, is SAVISQKPSRDICQRGTSLTIQCQVDSQVTMMFWYRQQPGQSLTLIATANQGSEATYESGFVIDKFPISRPNLTFSTLTVSNMSPEDSSIYLCSVEFYWTSGMKQETQYFGPGTRLLVL.

As regards this clonotype: One end of the junction does not line up with germline, which may come from a read error. The rearrangement uses TRBV14 and TRBJ2-5; D not resolved. Germline loops: CDR1 SGHDN, CDR2 FVKESK. The CDR3 consists of 11 residues. DNA for the CDR3: TGTGCCAGCAACCAAGCGAGGACCGAGTACTTC. Translation gives CASNQARTEYF.

Comment on this clonotype: The junction shows a germline mismatch at one end, possibly a read error. The chain joins TRBV4-3 to TRBJ1-2; 8 bases match TRBD1. This CDR3 spans 15 amino acids. Germline V gives CDR1 LGHNA, CDR2 YSLEER. CDR3 protein: CTSSQGNLLDRVYIF. The CDR3 nucleotides read TGCACCAGCAGCCAAGGGAACCTCTTGGACAGGGTGTACATCTTC.

With regard to this clonotype: A read error may explain this, as a much larger clone is one base away. The chain carries TRBV20-1 and TRBJ2-7; D remains unclear. Germline CDR1 reads DFQATT; CDR2 reads SNEGSKA (reference sequence). The CDR3 extends over 10 amino acids. The CDR3 is CSAVNYELYF. The CDR3 coding sequence is TGCAGTGCTGTTAACTACGAGCTGTACTTC.